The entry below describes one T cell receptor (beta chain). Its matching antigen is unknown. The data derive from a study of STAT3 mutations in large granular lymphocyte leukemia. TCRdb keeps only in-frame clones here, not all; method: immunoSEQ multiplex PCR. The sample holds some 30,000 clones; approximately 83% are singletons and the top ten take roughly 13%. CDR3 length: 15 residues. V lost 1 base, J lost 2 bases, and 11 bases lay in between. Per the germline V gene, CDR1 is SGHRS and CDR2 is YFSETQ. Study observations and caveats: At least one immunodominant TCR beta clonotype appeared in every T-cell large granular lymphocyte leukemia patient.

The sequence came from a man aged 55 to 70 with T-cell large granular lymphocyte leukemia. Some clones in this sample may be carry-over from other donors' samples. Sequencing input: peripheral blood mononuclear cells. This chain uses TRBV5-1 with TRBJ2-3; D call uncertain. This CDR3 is CASSLSLFSTDTQYF. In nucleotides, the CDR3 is TGCGCCAGCAGCTTGTCGTTGTTTTCCACAGATACGCAGTATTTT.